This T cell receptor beta chain was retrieved from a study of monozygotic twins with inflammatory bowel disease. For each CDR3 protein, TCRdb gives one entry from its re-call of the 5' RACE reads, without DNA. This sample lists about 450,000 distinct CDR3 sequences; its ten largest clones have 2% to 2.5%. The CDR3 loop spans 15 amino acids. Per the germline V gene, CDR1 is LNHDA and CDR2 is SQIVND (reference sequence). This clonotype was sampled from a human donor with ulcerative colitis or Crohn's disease, or a healthy co-twin of an affected twin (not recorded which). The sequencing input was blood. The chain has TRBV19 and TRBJ2-2; TCRdb gives TRBD1 as the D gene, but with no DNA this cannot be confirmed. This CDR3 is CASSQGTGYTGELFF.